This T cell receptor beta chain was recorded in a study of patients and donors after allogeneic stem cell transplantation (dated by TCRdb to the early 2020s). Trimming removed 6 bases from V and 8 bases from J; the gene matches leave 10 bases unexplained. Spanning cysteine to phenylalanine, the CDR3 consists of 14 amino acids. CDR3 DNA is the only sequence kept; it has 42 bases, read in frame from the first base. Libraries came from RT-PCR. The data were produced on a NextSeq 550. TCRdb reprocessing: public reads trimmed at Q25 with fastp, clones called with MiXCR, in-frame beta chains kept. Rows matching on CDR3 protein sequence are summarized as one entry with the most common DNA and genes. The sample yields 390,000 or so distinct CDR3 sequences; 16% were counted once. Less than 8% of the sample goes to the ten largest clones. This clonotype was detected only a few times. Its antigen is still unknown. Base qualities are not provided; no much larger clone lies one nucleotide away.

The material sequenced was blood, either unsorted or a sorted T cell fraction (not recorded which). The sequence derives from a human donor who was either an allogeneic HSCT recipient or a stem cell or donor lymphocyte infusion donor (not recorded which). It is not recorded whose cells these are; they may come from a transplant donor. The chain couples TRBV12-3 or TRBV12-4 to TRBJ2-1, with 7 bases matching TRBD1. In nucleotides, the sequence is TGTGCCAGCAGGTATGACAGGGTACGGTATGAGCAGTTCTTC. It codes for CASRYDRVRYEQFF.